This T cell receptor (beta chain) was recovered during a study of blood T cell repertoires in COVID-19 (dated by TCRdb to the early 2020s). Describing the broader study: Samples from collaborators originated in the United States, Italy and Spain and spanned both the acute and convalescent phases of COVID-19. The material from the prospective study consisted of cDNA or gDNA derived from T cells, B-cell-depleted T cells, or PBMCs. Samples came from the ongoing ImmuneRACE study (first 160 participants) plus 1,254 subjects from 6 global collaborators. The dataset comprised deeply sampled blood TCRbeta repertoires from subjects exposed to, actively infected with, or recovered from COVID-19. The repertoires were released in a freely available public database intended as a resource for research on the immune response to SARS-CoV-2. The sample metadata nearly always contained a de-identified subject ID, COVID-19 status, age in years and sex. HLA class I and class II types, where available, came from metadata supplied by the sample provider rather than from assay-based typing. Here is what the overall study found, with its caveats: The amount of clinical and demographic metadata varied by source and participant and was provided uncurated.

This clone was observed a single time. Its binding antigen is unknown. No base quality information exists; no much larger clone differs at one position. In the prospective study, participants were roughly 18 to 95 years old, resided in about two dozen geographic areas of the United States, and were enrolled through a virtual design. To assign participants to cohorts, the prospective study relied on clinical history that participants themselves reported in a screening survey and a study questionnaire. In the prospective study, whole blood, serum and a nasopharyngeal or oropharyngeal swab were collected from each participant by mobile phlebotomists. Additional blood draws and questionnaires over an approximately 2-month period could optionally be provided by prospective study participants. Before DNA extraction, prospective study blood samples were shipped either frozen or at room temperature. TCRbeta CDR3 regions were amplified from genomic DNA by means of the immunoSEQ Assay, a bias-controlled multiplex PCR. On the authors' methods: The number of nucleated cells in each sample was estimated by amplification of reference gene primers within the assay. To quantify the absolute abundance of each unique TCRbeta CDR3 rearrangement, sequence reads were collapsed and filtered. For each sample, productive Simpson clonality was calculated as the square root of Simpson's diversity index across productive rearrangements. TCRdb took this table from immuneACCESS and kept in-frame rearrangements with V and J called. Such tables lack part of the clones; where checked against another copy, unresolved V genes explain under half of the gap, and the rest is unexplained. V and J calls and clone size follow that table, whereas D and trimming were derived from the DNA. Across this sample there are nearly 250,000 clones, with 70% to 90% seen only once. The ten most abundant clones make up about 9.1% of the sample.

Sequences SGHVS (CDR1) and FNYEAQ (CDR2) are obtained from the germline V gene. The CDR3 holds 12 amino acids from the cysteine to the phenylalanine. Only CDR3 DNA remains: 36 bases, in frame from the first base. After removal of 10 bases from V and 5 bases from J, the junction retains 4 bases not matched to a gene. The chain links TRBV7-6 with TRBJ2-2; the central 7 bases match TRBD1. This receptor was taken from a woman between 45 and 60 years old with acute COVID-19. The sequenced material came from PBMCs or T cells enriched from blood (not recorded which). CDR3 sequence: CATPQGTGELFF. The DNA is TGTGCCACCCCACAGGGGACCGGGGAGCTGTTTTTT. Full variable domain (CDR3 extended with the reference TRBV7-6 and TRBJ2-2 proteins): GAGVSQSPRYKVTKRGQDVALRCDPISGHVSLYWYRQALGQGPEFLTYFNYEAQQDKSGLPNDRFSAERPEGSISTLTIQRTEQRDSAMYRCATPQGTGELFFGEGSRLTVL.